These 2 T cell receptor beta chains were all obtained from the same sample, sequenced in a study of T cells in women clearing cervical HPV infection. TCRdb's table, derived via immunoSEQ multiplex PCR, lists solely in-frame clones and lacks some. The sample holds about 48,000 clones. The sequenced material came from blood buffy coat. The receptors originated from a woman between 18 and 70 years old with a cervical HPV16 infection that either progressed to CIN3+ or cleared (not recorded which).

On this clone: The read is 3 residues too short to cover the CDR3 end, so that end is filled in from the germline J gene. This sequence joins TRBV19 and TRBJ1-5, with TRBD1 matching 8 bases. The J segment lost 4 bases and the V segment lost 5 bases, leaving 10 bases of the junction unmatched. This CDR3 has 16 residues. Germline CDR1 and CDR2: LNHDA and SQIVND (reference sequence). This CDR3 reads CASSLRQGRVNQPQHF. The sequenced part of the CDR3 DNA is TGTGCCAGTAGTTTACGACAGGGGCGGGTAAATCAGCCC.

In the case of this clone: With the read ending 3 residues before the CDR3 end, the germline J gene is used to fill in that end. V usage is TRBV5-4 and J usage is TRBJ2-7; D gene unclear. The CDR3 sequence is 11 residues long. From germline, CDR1 is SGHNT and CDR2 YYREEE (reference sequence). V was trimmed by 5 bases and J by 3 bases, leaving 6 bases between them. The CDR3: CASRSGYEQYF. Partial CDR3 DNA: TGTGCCAGCAGGTCCGGCTACGAG.